The 6 T cell receptor beta chains below were found in one sample sequenced in a study of regulatory T cells in long-lasting Graves disease listed by TCRdb under 2021. Libraries were prepared through multiplex PCR. The run used an Illumina HiSeq 4000. iRepertoire HTBI primers and Arm-PCR amplification of CDR3 regions were used to construct TCR beta libraries. The public reads were reanalyzed by TCRdb: fastp trimming at Q25, MiXCR alignment, in-frame beta chains only. Entries that share a CDR3 protein sequence are merged under the most common genes and DNA. This sample has about 400,000 distinct CDR3 sequences in its table, and roughly 17% of those were observed once. The ten most abundant clones make up 20% of the sample. Read against the paper, the sample's time point label means: newly diagnosed GD, antithyroid drugs for less than 3 months. For both TCR sequencing and RNA sequencing, RNA was extracted from PBMCs in TRIzol.

These data were likewise used in another study, on T cells in Graves' hyperthyroidism and ophthalmopathy.

The source was peripheral blood mononuclear cells (PBMCs), collected at new diagnosis, from a patient treated with antithyroid drugs. Receptors originate from a woman under 30 with Graves disease. Donor details come from another sample of the same person, matched by shared clones.

Many counts were recorded for this clonotype. The chain employs TRBV7-8 and TRBJ2-7; TRBD2 matches 10 bases. CDR1 and CDR2 (germline): SGHVS, FQNEAQ. The CDR3 contains 14 residues. V lost 2 bases to trimming and J lost 6 bases; unmatched junction nucleotides: 4. Written as DNA, the CDR3 is TGTGCCAGCAGCTTATATGCTAGCGGGGGCGAGCAGTACTTC. Translation gives CASSLYASGGEQYF.

The rearrangement joins TRBV6-1 to TRBJ1-2; the D is unclear. The germline CDR1 and CDR2 sequences are MNHNS and SASEGT. The CDR3 has 12 residues. With 8 bases removed from V and 2 bases from J, the gap between germline ends came to 9 bases. CDR3 amino acids: CASCRPNYGYTF. The CDR3 DNA reads as TGTGCCAGCTGCCGGCCGAACTATGGCTACACCTTC.

As regards this clonotype: A much larger clone is a single base away; this may be a read error. This chain joins TRBV5-6 and TRBJ1-2; TRBD1 agrees at 9 bases. The CDR3 is 15 amino acids. CDR1 SGHDT and CDR2 YYEEEE come from the germline V gene. The CDR3 coding sequence is TGTACCAGCAGCCGAGACAGGGGGGTCATCTATGGCTACACCTTC. Protein sequence: CTSSRDRGVIYGYTF.

Of note for this clonotype: A much larger clone lies a single base off, so this may be a read error. This chain joins TRBV30 and TRBJ1-1; D is possibly TRBD1 (6 bases). This CDR3 has 14 amino acids. The V gene's germline CDR1 is GTSNPN and CDR2 SVGIG (reference sequence). Trimming left V 4 bases short and J 3 bases short, with 15 bases between. DNA of the CDR3: TGTGCCTGGAATGTCTGGGGGCAGGACACTGAAGCTTTCTTT. As protein: CAWNVWGQDTEAFF.

Only a few counts were recorded for this clonotype. V and J are TRBV12-3 or TRBV12-4 and TRBJ1-5, with 9 bases fitting TRBD1. V dropped 6 bases and J dropped 3; count of bases not matched to a gene: 6. This CDR3 spans 15 amino acids. The CDR3 here is CASSRGQGNNQPQHF. DNA for the CDR3: TGTGCCAGCAGCCGCGGACAGGGGAACAATCAGCCCCAGCATTTT.

The rearrangement uses TRBV7-8 and TRBJ2-3; D possibly corresponds to TRBD2 (7 bases). Germline assignment: CDR1 SGHVS and CDR2 FQNEAQ. V lost 5 bases and J lost 4, with 13 bases in between. The CDR3 spans 14 residues. CDR3 nucleotide sequence: TGTGCCAGCAGCCGGGGGGCGGGCGCAGATACGCAGTATTTT. This translates into CASSRGAGADTQYF. The full variable domain, rest sourced from reference TRBV7-8 and TRBJ2-3, is GAGVSQSPRYKVAKRGQDVALRCDPISGHVSLFWYQQALGQGPEFLTYFQNEAQLDKSGLPSDRFFAERPEGSVSTLKIQRTQQEDSAVYLCASSRGAGADTQYFGPGTRLTVL.